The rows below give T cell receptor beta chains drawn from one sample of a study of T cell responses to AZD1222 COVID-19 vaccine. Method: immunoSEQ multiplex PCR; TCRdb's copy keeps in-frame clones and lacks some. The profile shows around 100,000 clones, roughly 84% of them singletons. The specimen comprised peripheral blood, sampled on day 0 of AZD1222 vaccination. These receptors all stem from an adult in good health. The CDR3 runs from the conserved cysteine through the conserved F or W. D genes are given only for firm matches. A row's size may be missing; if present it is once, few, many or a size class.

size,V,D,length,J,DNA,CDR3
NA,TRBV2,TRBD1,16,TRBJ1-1,TGTGCCAGCACACGAGTACAGGGGCCCCGCGCCGGTGAAGCTTTCTTT,CASTRVQGPRAGEAFF
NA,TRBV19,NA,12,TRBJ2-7,TGTGCCAGTAGTCCTGGACCCTACGAGCAGTACTTC,CASSPGPYEQYF
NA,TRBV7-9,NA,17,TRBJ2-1,TGTGCCAGCAGCTTAGGGCTGGTGGTCAGTCCCTACAATGAGCAGTTCTTC,CASSLGLVVSPYNEQFF
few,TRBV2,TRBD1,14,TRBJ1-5,TGTGCCAGCAGTTTCACAGGGGGCGATCAGCCCCAGCATTTT,CASSFTGGDQPQHF
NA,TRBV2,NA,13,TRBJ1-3,TGTGCCAGTTTAGGCGACTCTGGAAACACCATATATTTT,CASLGDSGNTIYF
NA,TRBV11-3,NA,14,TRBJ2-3,TGTGCCAGCAGCTTAGTGGCGGGATCAGATACGCAGTATTTT,CASSLVAGSDTQYF
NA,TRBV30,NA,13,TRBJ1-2,TGTGCCTGGACCCCAGGATTTTACTATGGCTACACCTTC,CAWTPGFYYGYTF
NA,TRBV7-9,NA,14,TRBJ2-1,TGTGCCAGCAGTTATGCTGAATCCTACAATGAGCAGTTCTTC,CASSYAESYNEQFF
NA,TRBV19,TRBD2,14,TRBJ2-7,TGTGCCAGTAGGGGAGCGGGAGGGACCTACGAGCAGTACTTC,CASRGAGGTYEQYF
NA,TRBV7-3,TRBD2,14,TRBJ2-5,TGTGCCAGCAGCCCCGGGGGGGGCCAAGAGACCCAGTACTTC,CASSPGGGQETQYF
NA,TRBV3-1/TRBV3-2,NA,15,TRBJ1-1,TGTGCCAGCAGCCCTCGAGGACGTCCGAACACTGAAGCTTTCTTT,CASSPRGRPNTEAFF
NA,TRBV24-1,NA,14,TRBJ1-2,TGTGCCACCAGTGTCCCGGGGGTGGAAGATGGCTACACCTTC,CATSVPGVEDGYTF
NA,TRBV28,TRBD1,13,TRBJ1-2,TGTGCCAGCGGGACAGGGGGTTCCTATGGCTACACCTTC,CASGTGGSYGYTF
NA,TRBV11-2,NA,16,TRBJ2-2,TGTGCCAGCAGCTTAGCCGGCAGGGGAAGGACCGGGGAGCTGTTTTTT,CASSLAGRGRTGELFF
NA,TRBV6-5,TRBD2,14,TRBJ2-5,TGTGCCACCAGGAGGCTAGCGGGGCAAGAGACCCAGTACTTC,CATRRLAGQETQYF
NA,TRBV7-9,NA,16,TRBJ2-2,TGTGCCAGCATTGGGTACGGGACCGCGAACACCGGGGAGCTGTTTTTT,CASIGYGTANTGELFF
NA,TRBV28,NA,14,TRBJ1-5,TGTGCCAGCAGTTTAATGGGTCGAAGTCAGCCCCAGCATTTT,CASSLMGRSQPQHF
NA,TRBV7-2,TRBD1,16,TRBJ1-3,TGTGCCAGCAGCCTGGACAGGGGGGCGAAAGGAAACACCATATATTTT,CASSLDRGAKGNTIYF
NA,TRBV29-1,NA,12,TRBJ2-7,TGCAGCGTGACAAAGGGTAGCTACGAGCAGTACTTC,CSVTKGSYEQYF
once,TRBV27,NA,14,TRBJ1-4,TGTGCCAGCAGTTTAGCGGGGGATAATGAAAAACTGTTTTTT,CASSLAGDNEKLFF
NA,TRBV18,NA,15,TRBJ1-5,TGTGCCAGCTCACCACCGCTCCAGGGGCCCCAGCCCCAGCATTTT,CASSPPLQGPQPQHF
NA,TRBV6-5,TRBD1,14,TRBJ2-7,TGTGCCAGCAGTTACTCTGGGACAGGGTACGAGCAGTACTTC,CASSYSGTGYEQYF
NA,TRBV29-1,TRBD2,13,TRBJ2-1,TGCAGCGTTGAAGGCGCGGGAGGGAATGAGCAGTTCTTC,CSVEGAGGNEQFF
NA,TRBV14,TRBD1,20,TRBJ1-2,TGTGCCAGCAGCCATCAAGGAGGGCGAACAGGGGGCCCCCCCCACTATGGCTACACCTTC,CASSHQGGRTGGPPHYGYTF
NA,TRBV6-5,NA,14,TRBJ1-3,TGTGCCAGCAGTTACTTGCACTCTGGAAACACCATATATTTT,CASSYLHSGNTIYF
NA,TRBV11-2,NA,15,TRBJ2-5,TGTGCCAGCAGCCCAGCCTGGGGAAACCAAGAGACCCAGTACTTC,CASSPAWGNQETQYF
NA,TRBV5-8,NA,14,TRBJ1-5,TGTGCCAGCAGCAGACGACAGAACAATCAGCCCCAGCATTTT,CASSRRQNNQPQHF
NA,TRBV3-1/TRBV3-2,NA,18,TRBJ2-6,TGTGCCAGCAGCCCCGCTCCCGTGCGGATAACTGGGGCCAACGTCCTGACTTTC,CASSPAPVRITGANVLTF
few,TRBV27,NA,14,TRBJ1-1,TGTGCCAGCGGTTTAGGGGCGCGGGGCACTGAAGCTTTCTTT,CASGLGARGTEAFF
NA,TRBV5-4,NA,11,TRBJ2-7,TGTGCCAGCAGCGGACAGTACGAGCAGTACTTC,CASSGQYEQYF
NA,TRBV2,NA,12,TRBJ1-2,TGCCGCCACTCAGGAGGTGCGGATGGCTACACCTTC,CRHSGGADGYTF
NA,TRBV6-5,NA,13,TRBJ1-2,TGTGCCAGCGGGGGGCTGGGAGGGGAAGGCTACACCTTC,CASGGLGGEGYTF
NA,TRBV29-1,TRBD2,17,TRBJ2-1,TGCAGCGTTGAAGACGATCGGGGACTAGCGGGAGGAACCCCCCAGTTCTTC,CSVEDDRGLAGGTPQFF
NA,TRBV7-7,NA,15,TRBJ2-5,TGTGCTAGCAGGCTTTCAGTCAGGGGCGCAGAGACCCAGTACTTC,CASRLSVRGAETQYF
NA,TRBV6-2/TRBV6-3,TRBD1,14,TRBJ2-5,TGTGCCAGCAGTTCGGACAGGGCAGGGGAGACCCAGTACTTC,CASSSDRAGETQYF
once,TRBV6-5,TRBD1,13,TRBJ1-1,TGTGCCAGCACTTACAGGGGGGCGACTGAAGCTTTCTTT,CASTYRGATEAFF
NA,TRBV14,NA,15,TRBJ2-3,TGTGCCAGCAGCCAGGCCCTAGCGTCAAGAGATACGCAGTATTTT,CASSQALASRDTQYF
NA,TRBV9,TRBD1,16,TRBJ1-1,TGTGCCAGCAGCCCTAGTCCAAGCAGGGGGACCACTGAAGCTTTCTTT,CASSPSPSRGTTEAFF
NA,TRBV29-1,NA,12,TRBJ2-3,TGCAGCGTTCAACAGGGTATGGATACGCAGTATTTT,CSVQQGMDTQYF
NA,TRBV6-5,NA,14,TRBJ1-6,TGTGCCAGCGGCTGGGGGGGAGGTAATTCACCCCTCCACTTT,CASGWGGGNSPLHF
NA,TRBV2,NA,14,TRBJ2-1,TGTGCCAGCAACACCGACACGGGATACAATGAGCAGTTCTTC,CASNTDTGYNEQFF